The clone carrying this TCR beta chain was seen a few times. Its antigen is still unknown. The entry originates in a study of beta chain features in type 1 diabetes. Study conclusions and caveats: Within patients, naive, central memory and Treg TCRB repertoires seemed more similar than within healthy donors. Any role of HLA type in TCRB rearrangement remained unresolved here.

One heparinised draw of blood, averaging about 116 mL, came from each donor. Sorting of CD4+ naive, central memory, regulatory and stem cell-like memory cells was performed via CD45RO/CCR7/CD25/CD127/CD95/CD27. Reverse transcribing all isolated RNA meant expressed TCRB transcripts were sequenced. Sequenced by immunoSEQ multiplex PCR; TCRdb stores in-frame clones only, minus some. The sample lists 810,000 or so clones, around a sixth occurring once. The source is a woman younger than 35 in good health. The sample taken for sequencing was naive CD4+ T cells from blood.

Here the CDR3 DNA reads TGTGCCAGCAGTGCAGGGGACGCTGGAAACACCATATATTTT. Amino acid sequence: CASSAGDAGNTIYF. The chain combines TRBV6-6 with TRBJ1-3; weak D call: TRBD1 (6 bases). The CDR3 extends over 14 amino acids. The germline V gene has CDR1 MNHNY and CDR2 SVGAGI (reference sequence). V lost 5 bases and J 2 bases, leaving 10 bases between the germline ends.